This T cell receptor beta chain was profiled in a study of blood T cells in healthy people across ages. Primed by a sample-barcoded 5' primer and a J-beta primer mix, a second PCR proceeded for about 6 to 12 cycles. TCRdb used MiXCR to reprocess the 5' RACE reads, holding one entry per CDR3 protein. Of roughly 1.9 million distinct CDR3 sequences in the sample, approximately 39% are singletons; the top ten hold approximately 22%. The ends were cut back, 1 base at V and 8 bases at J, with 11 bases in the middle. Germline CDR1 and CDR2: SGHTA and FQGNSA. This CDR3 comprises 14 residues. The TCR sequence derives from a human donor in good health. V usage is TRBV7-2 and J usage is TRBJ1-4, with D uncertain. The specimen sequenced was blood. The CDR3 DNA sequence: TGTGCCAGCAGCTTAGTTGCAGTGACGGAAAAACTGTTTTTT. This encodes CASSLVAVTEKLFF. The whole variable domain, filled in from reference TRBV7-2 and TRBJ1-4, reads GAGVSQSPSNKVTEKGKDVELRCDPISGHTALYWYRQSLGQGLEFLIYFQGNSAPDKSGLPSDRFSAERTGGSVSTLTIQRTQQEDSAVYLCASSLVAVTEKLFFGSGTQLSVL.